Listed here is a single T cell receptor (beta chain). Its matching antigen is unknown. CDR3 length: 14 amino acids. Germline V gene data show CDR1 as KGHDR and CDR2 as SFDVKD. The ends were cut back, 8 bases at V and 0 bases at J, with 9 bases in the middle. Through Arm-PCR of CDR3 regions and iRepertoire HTBI primers, TCR beta libraries were built. TCRdb recomputed calls from the multiplex PCR reads with MiXCR, one row per CDR3 protein. The sample contains roughly 420,000 distinct CDR3 sequences, around 15% of which appear only once. The sample originates from a study of regulatory T cells in long-lasting Graves disease. Study findings and constraints: New patients shared 750 to 1,000 public clonotypes, fewer than the roughly 2,600 shared by persistent patients.

Time point defined: newly diagnosed GD, antithyroid drugs for less than 3 months. From RNA extracted from PBMCs, the TCR library was made. The data were also submitted as part of a second study, on T cells in Graves' hyperthyroidism and ophthalmopathy.

The J gene is TRBJ2-2, the V gene TRBV24-1; D possibly corresponds to TRBD2 (5 bases). Here the sequenced sample was peripheral blood mononuclear cells (PBMCs), taken at new diagnosis, from a patient treated with antithyroid drugs. The TCR was taken from a woman aged 30 to 39 with Graves disease. CDR3 nucleotides: TGTGCCACCACGACTACCTCGAACACCGGGGAGCTGTTTTTT. Encoded protein: CATTTTSNTGELFF.